A single sample is the source of the 7 T cell receptor beta chains below, sequenced in a study of cytomegalovirus exposure and HLA in healthy donors. Here immunoSEQ multiplex PCR was the method, and the copy in TCRdb shows in-frame clones only, minus some. In the table there are about 120,000 clones, approximately 91% of which are singletons. Input material: PBMCs. These receptor sequences come from a man younger than 35 in good health and CMV-seropositive.

The V and J genes are TRBV6-1 and TRBJ1-5; the match to TRBD1 covers 11 bases. The ends lost 5 bases at V and 6 bases at J; junction bases unmatched: 9. In germline, CDR1 is MNHNS, CDR2 SASEGT. This CDR3 is built from 16 residues. This chain's CDR3 is CASSQGRDRGFQPQHF. CDR3 nucleotides: TGTGCCAGCAGTCAAGGCCGGGACAGGGGGTTTCAGCCCCAGCATTTT.

The gene calls are TRBV2 and TRBJ2-3, with 9 bases that match TRBD2. The CDR3 consists of 15 residues. Germline loops: CDR1 SNHLY, CDR2 FYNNEI. Germline trimming cut 2 bases from V and 1 base from J; bases unmatched to any gene: 1. In DNA, the CDR3 is TGTGCCAGCAGTGAAAGCGGGGGGCGCACAGATACGCAGTATTTT. The encoded protein is CASSESGGRTDTQYF.

The chain carries TRBV7-9 and TRBJ1-1; D is uncertain. V was cut by 7 bases and J by 1 base, with 4 bases left in between. Germline-derived CDR1 and CDR2 are SEHNR and FQNEAQ (reference sequence). This CDR3 has 11 amino acids. CDR3 coding DNA: TGTGCCAGCACCAAGAACACTGAAGCTTTCTTT. As protein: CASTKNTEAFF.

The chain uses TRBV10-2 and TRBJ1-1; no clear D. V lost 9 bases and J 6 bases, leaving 14 bases between the germline ends. The CDR3 consists of 12 residues. CDR1 and CDR2 from the germline V gene are WSHSY and SAAADI. This chain's CDR3 is CASSNQIAEAFF. The CDR3 nucleotides read TGCGCCAGTAGCAACCAAATCGCTGAAGCTTTCTTT.

This chain joins TRBV6-5 and TRBJ1-2; D unresolved. Germline V gene sequence: CDR1 MNHEY, CDR2 SVGAGI. The CDR3 has 14 residues. The V and J ends lost 0 bases and 7 bases respectively, with 12 bases between them. The CDR3: CASSYSRGSAGYTF. CDR3 bases: TGTGCCAGCAGTTACTCGAGAGGGTCGGCTGGCTACACCTTC.

The rearrangement joins TRBV4-1 to TRBJ2-1; D perhaps matches TRBD1 (5 bases). The germline V gene has CDR1 MGHRA and CDR2 YSYEKL. The germline V and J ends were trimmed by 4 bases and 6 bases, with 22 bases remaining between them. CDR3 length: 17 residues. The CDR3 sequence: CASSRQPLSQGINEQFF. Here the CDR3 DNA reads TGCGCCAGCAGCCGCCAACCACTATCCCAGGGTATCAATGAGCAGTTCTTC.

The genes are TRBV4-1 and TRBJ2-7, with TRBD2 matching over 7 bases. V gave up 0 bases and J gave up 0 bases; unmatched junction bases: 8. The germline gives CDR1 MGHRA, CDR2 YSYEKL. CDR3 length: 17 amino acids. The CDR3 DNA sequence: TGCGCCAGCAGCCAAGATGATTCGGGGGGTACCTCCTACGAGCAGTACTTC. Translating gives CASSQDDSGGTSYEQYF.